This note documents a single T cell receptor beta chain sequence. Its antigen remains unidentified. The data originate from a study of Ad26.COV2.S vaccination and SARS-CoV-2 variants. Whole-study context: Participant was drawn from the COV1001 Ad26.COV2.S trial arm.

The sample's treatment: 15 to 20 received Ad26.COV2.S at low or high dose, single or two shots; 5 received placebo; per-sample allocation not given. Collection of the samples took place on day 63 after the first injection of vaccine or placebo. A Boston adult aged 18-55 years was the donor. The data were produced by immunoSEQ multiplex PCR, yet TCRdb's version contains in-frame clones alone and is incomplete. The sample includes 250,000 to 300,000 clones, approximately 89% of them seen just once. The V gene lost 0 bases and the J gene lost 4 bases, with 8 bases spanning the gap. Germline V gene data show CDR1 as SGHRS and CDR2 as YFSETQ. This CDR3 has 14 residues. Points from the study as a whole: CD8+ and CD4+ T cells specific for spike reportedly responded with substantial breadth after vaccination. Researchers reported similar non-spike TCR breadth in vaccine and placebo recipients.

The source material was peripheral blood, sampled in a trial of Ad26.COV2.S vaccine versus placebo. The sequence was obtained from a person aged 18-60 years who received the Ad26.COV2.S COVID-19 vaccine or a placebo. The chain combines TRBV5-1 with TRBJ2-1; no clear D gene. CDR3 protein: CASSLGAGYNEQFF. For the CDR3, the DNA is TGCGCCAGCAGCTTGGGGGCAGGATACAATGAGCAGTTCTTC.